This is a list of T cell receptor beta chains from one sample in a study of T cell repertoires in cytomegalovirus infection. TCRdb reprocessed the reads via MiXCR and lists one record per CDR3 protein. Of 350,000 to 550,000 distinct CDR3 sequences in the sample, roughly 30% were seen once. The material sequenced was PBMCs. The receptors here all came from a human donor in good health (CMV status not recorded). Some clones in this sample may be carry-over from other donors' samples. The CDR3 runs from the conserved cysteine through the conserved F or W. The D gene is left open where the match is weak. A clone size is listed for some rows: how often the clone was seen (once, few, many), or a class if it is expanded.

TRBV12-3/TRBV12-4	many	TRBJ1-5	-	TGTGCCAGCAGTCATTCAGGGTTCAATCAGCCCCAGCATTTT	CASSHSGFNQPQHF
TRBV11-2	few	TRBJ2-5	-	TGTGCCAGCAGCCCGCTTGGAGGCAACCCCCAAGAGACCCAGTACTTC	CASSPLGGNPQETQYF
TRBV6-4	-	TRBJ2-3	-	TGTGCCAGCAGGGAAAACGGGGCCACAGATACGCGGTATTTT	CASRENGATDTRYF
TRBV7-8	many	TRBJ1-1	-	TGTGCCAGCAGCTCCGCCATGAACACTGAAGCTTTCTTT	CASSSAMNTEAFF
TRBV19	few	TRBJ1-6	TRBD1	TGTGCCAGTAATGAACAGGGGACAAATTCACCCCTCCACTTT	CASNEQGTNSPLHF
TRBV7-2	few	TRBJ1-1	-	TGTGCCAGCAGCTTAGACCCGGTCCCCCCAGAAGCTTTCTTT	CASSLDPVPPEAFF
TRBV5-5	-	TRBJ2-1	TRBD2	TGTGCCAGCAGCCCCCCCCGGGGGGGGGGCTTGGGAAATGAGCAGTTCTTC	CASSPPRGGGLGNEQFF
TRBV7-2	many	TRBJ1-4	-	TGTGCCAGCAGCTTTCAGGGAGCTAGTGAAAAACTGTTTTTT	CASSFQGASEKLFF
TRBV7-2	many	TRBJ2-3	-	TGTGCCAGCAGCTTATTCGCAGATACGCAGTATTTT	CASSLFADTQYF
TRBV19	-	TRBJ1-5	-	TGTGCCACCGGTCGACCGGTGGATCAGCCCCAGCATTTT	CATGRPVDQPQHF